This T cell receptor (beta chain) was retrieved from a study of graft-versus-host responses after intestinal transplantation. Background on the study: Grafts were multivisceral, liver-intestinal, or isolated intestinal. Every one of the recipients received anti-thymocyte globulin induction and afterwards took tacrolimus and steroids for around 3 years.

Clones were read by immunoSEQ multiplex PCR, and TCRdb kept only the in-frame ones, dropping some. Among about 15,000 clones listed, less than 80% were seen once. Intraepithelial plus lamina propria lymphocytes were released by processing graft tissue. Findings and caveats of the study: High graft-versus-host to host-versus-graft clonal ratios were seen in allografts of patients with graft-donor T cell macrochimerism. The authors found GvH clones in recipient marrow, some appearing first in ileum or blood.

The CDR3 loop spans 14 amino acids. In germline, CDR1 is SGDLS, CDR2 YYNGEE. Losses at the gene ends were 3 bases for V and 5 bases for J; bases not matched to a gene: 5. In regard to this clone: Its antigen is unknown.

This material consisted of ileum tissue, taken just over 650 days after intestinal transplantation. The receptor was isolated from a human patient who received an intestinal transplant, so some T cells may come from the graft donor. The gene calls are TRBV9 and TRBJ2-7; TRBD1 agrees at 10 bases. The CDR3 DNA reads TGTGCCAGCAGCGCCGGGACAGGGGTCCACGAGCAGTACTTC. Translation gives CASSAGTGVHEQYF.